This is a list of T cell receptor beta chains from one sample in a study of T cell responses to AZD1222 COVID-19 vaccine. Clones were read by immunoSEQ multiplex PCR, and TCRdb kept only the in-frame ones, dropping some. The sample contains 60,000 to 85,000 clones, approximately 90% of which appear only once. The sample here was peripheral blood, taken 28 days after the second dose of the MenACWY control vaccine. The receptors here all came from an adult who received the MenACWY meningococcal vaccine as a control. Each CDR3 is given with its conserved first and last residue. Each record gives: J gene, clone size, D gene, V gene, CDR3 protein, CDR3 DNA. A D gene is named only where the DNA matches it firmly. A clone size is listed for some rows: how often the clone was seen (once, few, many), or a class if it is expanded.

J gene: TRBJ1-2; clone size: NA; D gene: TRBD1; V gene: TRBV9; CDR3 protein: CASTPMGQNYGYTF; CDR3 DNA: TGTGCCAGCACCCCGATGGGACAGAACTATGGCTACACCTTC
J gene: TRBJ1-2; clone size: NA; D gene: NA; V gene: TRBV7-2; CDR3 protein: CASTKAGTAPYYGYTF; CDR3 DNA: TGTGCCAGCACCAAGGCGGGGACGGCCCCTTATTATGGCTACACCTTC
J gene: TRBJ1-3; clone size: NA; D gene: NA; V gene: TRBV7-2; CDR3 protein: CASSLEGSSGNTIYF; CDR3 DNA: TGTGCCAGCAGCTTAGAGGGCAGCTCTGGAAACACCATATATTTT
J gene: TRBJ1-1; clone size: NA; D gene: NA; V gene: TRBV27; CDR3 protein: CASSLVGNTEAFF; CDR3 DNA: TGTGCCAGCAGTTTGGTAGGGAACACTGAAGCTTTCTTT
J gene: TRBJ2-1; clone size: NA; D gene: TRBD1; V gene: TRBV19; CDR3 protein: CASSPTGGGGYNEQFF; CDR3 DNA: TGTGCCAGTAGTCCGACAGGGGGAGGTGGCTACAATGAGCAGTTCTTC
J gene: TRBJ1-5; clone size: NA; D gene: NA; V gene: TRBV6-2/TRBV6-3; CDR3 protein: CASSSGSTHPQPQHF; CDR3 DNA: TGTGCCAGCAGCTCGGGTTCCACTCACCCCCAGCCCCAGCATTTT
J gene: TRBJ2-7; clone size: NA; D gene: NA; V gene: TRBV11-2; CDR3 protein: CASSREWVAWAEQYF; CDR3 DNA: TGTGCCAGCAGCAGAGAGTGGGTGGCGTGGGCCGAGCAGTACTTC
J gene: TRBJ2-3; clone size: few; D gene: TRBD2; V gene: TRBV4-3; CDR3 protein: CASSQVGGARDTQYF; CDR3 DNA: TGCGCCAGCAGCCAAGTCGGGGGGGCGCGGGATACGCAGTATTTT
J gene: TRBJ2-3; clone size: NA; D gene: TRBD1; V gene: TRBV9; CDR3 protein: CASSVGDRQSLDTQYF; CDR3 DNA: TGTGCCAGCAGCGTAGGGGACAGGCAGAGTCTAGATACGCAGTATTTT
J gene: TRBJ2-7; clone size: NA; D gene: TRBD1; V gene: TRBV28; CDR3 protein: CASSGTGATYEQYF; CDR3 DNA: TGTGCCAGCAGTGGCACAGGGGCGACCTACGAGCAGTACTTC
J gene: TRBJ2-3; clone size: NA; D gene: TRBD1; V gene: TRBV7-2; CDR3 protein: CASSSGDRPTDTQYF; CDR3 DNA: TGTGCCAGCAGCTCAGGGGACAGACCCACAGATACGCAGTATTTT
J gene: TRBJ2-7; clone size: NA; D gene: TRBD1; V gene: TRBV7-2; CDR3 protein: CASSPGTVNYEQYF; CDR3 DNA: TGTGCCAGCAGCCCGGGGACAGTAAACTACGAGCAGTACTTC
J gene: TRBJ1-1; clone size: NA; D gene: NA; V gene: TRBV19; CDR3 protein: CASKGRSNTEAFF; CDR3 DNA: TGTGCCAGTAAGGGCAGATCGAACACTGAAGCTTTCTTT
J gene: TRBJ1-2; clone size: NA; D gene: NA; V gene: TRBV4-1; CDR3 protein: CASSLRDGSNYGYTF; CDR3 DNA: TGCGCCAGCAGCCTCCGGGACGGATCTAACTATGGCTACACCTTC
J gene: TRBJ2-1; clone size: NA; D gene: TRBD2; V gene: TRBV19; CDR3 protein: CASSIGLAARNEQFF; CDR3 DNA: TGTGCCAGTAGTATTGGGCTAGCGGCCAGGAATGAGCAGTTCTTC
J gene: TRBJ2-2; clone size: NA; D gene: TRBD1; V gene: TRBV7-9; CDR3 protein: CASSRRTGRAGELFF; CDR3 DNA: TGTGCCAGCAGCCGCAGGACAGGCCGCGCCGGGGAGCTGTTTTTT
J gene: TRBJ2-7; clone size: NA; D gene: TRBD2; V gene: TRBV6-2/TRBV6-3; CDR3 protein: CASSYAGDDYEQYF; CDR3 DNA: TGTGCCAGCAGTTACGCGGGAGATGACTACGAGCAGTACTTC
J gene: TRBJ1-1; clone size: NA; D gene: NA; V gene: TRBV28; CDR3 protein: CAIHVGDTEAFF; CDR3 DNA: TGTGCCATCCACGTCGGGGACACTGAAGCTTTCTTT
J gene: TRBJ1-6; clone size: NA; D gene: NA; V gene: TRBV4-2; CDR3 protein: CASSLQASISYNSPLHF; CDR3 DNA: TGTGCCAGCAGCCTTCAGGCATCCATCTCCTATAATTCACCCCTCCACTTT
J gene: TRBJ2-5; clone size: NA; D gene: TRBD2; V gene: TRBV5-1; CDR3 protein: CASSAPAGGETQYF; CDR3 DNA: TGCGCCAGCAGCGCACCCGCGGGAGGAGAGACCCAGTACTTC
J gene: TRBJ1-2; clone size: NA; D gene: NA; V gene: TRBV5-1; CDR3 protein: CASSLEGSRYGYTF; CDR3 DNA: TGCGCCAGCAGCTTGGAGGGCAGCCGCTATGGCTACACCTTC
J gene: TRBJ2-7; clone size: NA; D gene: TRBD2; V gene: TRBV19; CDR3 protein: CASSPRLAGDGDEQYF; CDR3 DNA: TGTGCCAGTAGTCCACGACTAGCGGGGGATGGTGACGAGCAGTACTTC
J gene: TRBJ1-1; clone size: NA; D gene: NA; V gene: TRBV21-1; CDR3 protein: CASSSRGPLREHTEAFF; CDR3 DNA: TGTGCCAGCAGCAGTCGTGGACCCCTACGGGAACACACTGAAGCTTTCTTT
J gene: TRBJ1-2; clone size: NA; D gene: TRBD1; V gene: TRBV29-1; CDR3 protein: CSVVDRRYGYTF; CDR3 DNA: TGCAGCGTTGTGGACAGGAGATATGGCTACACCTTC
J gene: TRBJ1-3; clone size: NA; D gene: TRBD1; V gene: TRBV10-2; CDR3 protein: CASKTGSGNTIYF; CDR3 DNA: TGCGCCAGCAAGACAGGGTCTGGAAACACCATATATTTT
J gene: TRBJ1-5; clone size: few; D gene: NA; V gene: TRBV30; CDR3 protein: CAWTGVNQPQHF; CDR3 DNA: TGTGCCTGGACGGGGGTCAATCAGCCCCAGCATTTT
J gene: TRBJ2-7; clone size: once; D gene: NA; V gene: TRBV5-4; CDR3 protein: CASSFIGMPYEQYF; CDR3 DNA: TGTGCCAGCAGCTTCATTGGAATGCCTTACGAGCAGTACTTC
J gene: TRBJ2-1; clone size: once; D gene: NA; V gene: TRBV7-2; CDR3 protein: CASSITYNEPVQVF; CDR3 DNA: TGTGCCAGCAGCATAACCTACAATGAGCCAGTTCAGGTCTTC
J gene: TRBJ2-2; clone size: NA; D gene: NA; V gene: TRBV6-5; CDR3 protein: CASRYQTNTGELFF; CDR3 DNA: TGTGCCAGCAGGTATCAGACGAACACCGGGGAGCTGTTTTTT
J gene: TRBJ1-2; clone size: NA; D gene: NA; V gene: TRBV19; CDR3 protein: CASTPWVRGSPGYGYTF; CDR3 DNA: TGTGCCAGTACCCCTTGGGTACGGGGGAGTCCTGGCTATGGCTACACCTTC
J gene: TRBJ2-7; clone size: NA; D gene: TRBD1; V gene: TRBV5-1; CDR3 protein: CASSPDRASYEQYF; CDR3 DNA: TGCGCCAGCAGCCCGGACAGGGCCTCCTACGAGCAGTACTTC
J gene: TRBJ1-5; clone size: NA; D gene: TRBD1; V gene: TRBV7-8; CDR3 protein: CASSLAETGGLQPQHF; CDR3 DNA: TGTGCCAGCAGCTTAGCCGAAACAGGGGGTCTTCAGCCCCAGCATTTT
J gene: TRBJ2-5; clone size: NA; D gene: NA; V gene: TRBV7-2; CDR3 protein: CASSTRNRVGQETQYF; CDR3 DNA: TGTGCCAGCAGCACTCGGAACAGGGTGGGGCAAGAGACCCAGTACTTC
J gene: TRBJ2-3; clone size: NA; D gene: TRBD2; V gene: TRBV11-2; CDR3 protein: CASSLLAGGLTDTQYF; CDR3 DNA: TGTGCCAGCAGCTTACTAGCGGGAGGGCTAACAGATACGCAGTATTTT
J gene: TRBJ1-2; clone size: NA; D gene: NA; V gene: TRBV3-1/TRBV3-2; CDR3 protein: CASSQDLRGYGYTF; CDR3 DNA: TGTGCCAGCAGCCAAGACCTCAGGGGTTATGGCTACACCTTC
J gene: TRBJ2-3; clone size: NA; D gene: TRBD2; V gene: TRBV28; CDR3 protein: CASSSVAGVKDTQYF; CDR3 DNA: TGTGCCAGCAGTTCAGTAGCGGGAGTGAAAGATACGCAGTATTTT
J gene: TRBJ2-7; clone size: NA; D gene: NA; V gene: TRBV30; CDR3 protein: CAWSVSLMLSEQYF; CDR3 DNA: TGTGCCTGGAGTGTATCACTAATGCTCAGCGAGCAGTACTTC
J gene: TRBJ2-5; clone size: NA; D gene: TRBD2; V gene: TRBV19; CDR3 protein: CASSIRGLAGGGQETQYF; CDR3 DNA: TGTGCCAGTAGTATAAGGGGACTAGCGGGAGGGGGGCAAGAGACCCAGTACTTC
J gene: TRBJ2-2; clone size: NA; D gene: TRBD1; V gene: TRBV10-3; CDR3 protein: CAISAQQGALGTGELFF; CDR3 DNA: TGTGCCATCAGTGCCCAACAGGGGGCGCTGGGCACCGGGGAGCTGTTTTTT
J gene: TRBJ2-5; clone size: NA; D gene: TRBD2; V gene: TRBV6-1; CDR3 protein: CASSEGGGASGRRETQYF; CDR3 DNA: TGTGCCAGCAGTGAGGGAGGAGGAGCTAGCGGGAGGAGGGAGACCCAGTACTTC
J gene: TRBJ1-6; clone size: NA; D gene: NA; V gene: TRBV15; CDR3 protein: CATSRDLANSPLHF; CDR3 DNA: TGTGCCACCAGCAGAGACCTAGCAAATTCACCCCTCCACTTT
J gene: TRBJ1-3; clone size: NA; D gene: NA; V gene: TRBV19; CDR3 protein: CASSPRQRNTIYF; CDR3 DNA: TGTGCCAGTAGTCCCCGACAGAGAAACACCATATATTTT
J gene: TRBJ2-7; clone size: few; D gene: NA; V gene: TRBV28; CDR3 protein: CASSLDPPGSEQYF; CDR3 DNA: TGTGCCAGCAGTTTAGACCCCCCAGGGTCCGAGCAGTACTTC
J gene: TRBJ1-3; clone size: NA; D gene: NA; V gene: TRBV9; CDR3 protein: CASSVSGGNTIYF; CDR3 DNA: TGTGCCAGCAGCGTATCGGGTGGAAACACCATATATTTT
J gene: TRBJ1-2; clone size: NA; D gene: TRBD1; V gene: TRBV28; CDR3 protein: CASNQPRQGQAGYTF; CDR3 DNA: TGTGCCAGTAACCAACCAAGACAGGGGCAAGCTGGCTACACCTTC
J gene: TRBJ1-2; clone size: NA; D gene: NA; V gene: TRBV15; CDR3 protein: CATNLGPGNYGYTF; CDR3 DNA: TGTGCCACCAATCTAGGTCCGGGAAACTATGGCTACACCTTC
J gene: TRBJ2-1; clone size: NA; D gene: NA; V gene: TRBV5-8; CDR3 protein: CASSLFAYNEQFF; CDR3 DNA: TGTGCCAGCAGCTTGTTCGCGTACAATGAGCAGTTCTTC
J gene: TRBJ2-4; clone size: NA; D gene: NA; V gene: TRBV10-3; CDR3 protein: CAISESVGAAKNIQYF; CDR3 DNA: TGTGCCATCAGTGAGTCGGTCGGGGCAGCCAAAAACATTCAGTACTTC
J gene: TRBJ1-2; clone size: NA; D gene: TRBD1; V gene: TRBV28; CDR3 protein: CASSFPDREVGNYGYTF; CDR3 DNA: TGTGCCAGCAGTTTCCCGGACAGGGAGGTCGGAAACTATGGCTACACCTTC
J gene: TRBJ1-1; clone size: NA; D gene: NA; V gene: TRBV3-1/TRBV3-2; CDR3 protein: CASSQEWQGNTEAFF; CDR3 DNA: TGTGCCAGCAGCCAAGAGTGGCAGGGGAACACTGAAGCTTTCTTT